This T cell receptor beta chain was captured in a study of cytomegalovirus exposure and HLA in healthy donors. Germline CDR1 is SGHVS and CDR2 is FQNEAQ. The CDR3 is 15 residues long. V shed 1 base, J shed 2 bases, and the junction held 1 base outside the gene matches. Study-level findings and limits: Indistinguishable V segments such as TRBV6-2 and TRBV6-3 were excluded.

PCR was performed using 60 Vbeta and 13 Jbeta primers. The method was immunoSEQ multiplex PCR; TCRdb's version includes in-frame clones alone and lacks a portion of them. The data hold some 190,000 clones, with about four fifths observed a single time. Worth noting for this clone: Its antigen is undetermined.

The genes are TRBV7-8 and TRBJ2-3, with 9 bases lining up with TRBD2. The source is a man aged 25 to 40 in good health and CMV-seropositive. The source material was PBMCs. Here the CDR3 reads CASSLVAGVTDTQYF. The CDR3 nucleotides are TGTGCCAGCAGCTTAGTAGCGGGGGTCACAGATACGCAGTATTTT.